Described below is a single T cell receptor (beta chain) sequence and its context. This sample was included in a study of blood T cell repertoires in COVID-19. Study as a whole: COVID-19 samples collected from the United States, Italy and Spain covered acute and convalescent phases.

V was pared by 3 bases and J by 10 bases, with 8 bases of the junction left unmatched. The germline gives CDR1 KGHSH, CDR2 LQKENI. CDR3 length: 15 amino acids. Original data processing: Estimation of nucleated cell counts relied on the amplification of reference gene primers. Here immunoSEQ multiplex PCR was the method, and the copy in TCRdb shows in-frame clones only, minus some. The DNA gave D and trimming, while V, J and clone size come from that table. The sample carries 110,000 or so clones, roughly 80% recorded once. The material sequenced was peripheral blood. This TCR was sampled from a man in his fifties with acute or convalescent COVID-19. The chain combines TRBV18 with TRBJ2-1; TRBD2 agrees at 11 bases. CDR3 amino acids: CASSPVLAGGLEQFF. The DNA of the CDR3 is TGTGCCAGCTCACCTGTCCTAGCGGGGGGCCTCGAGCAGTTCTTC.